The T cell receptor beta chain described here comes from a study of blood T cell repertoires in COVID-19. Looking at the study overall: There were acute and convalescent COVID-19 samples, and they came from the United States, Italy and Spain.

Here immunoSEQ multiplex PCR was the method, and the copy in TCRdb shows in-frame clones only, minus some. The sample records roughly 81,000 clones, about 91% being singletons. The CDR3 spans 16 residues. The trim removed 1 base at V and 7 bases at J, leaving 8 bases unmatched. The germline V gene encodes CDR1 SEHNR and CDR2 FQNEAQ (reference sequence). The specimen sequenced was peripheral blood. The TCR originated in a man between 65 and 79 years old with active or convalescent COVID-19. The chain is built from TRBV7-9 and TRBJ2-2; 8 bases match TRBD1. The CDR3 coding sequence is TGTGCCAGCAGCTTAGAAGGGGCAGGGGGCCACGGGGAGCTGTTTTTT. This gives the protein CASSLEGAGGHGELFF.